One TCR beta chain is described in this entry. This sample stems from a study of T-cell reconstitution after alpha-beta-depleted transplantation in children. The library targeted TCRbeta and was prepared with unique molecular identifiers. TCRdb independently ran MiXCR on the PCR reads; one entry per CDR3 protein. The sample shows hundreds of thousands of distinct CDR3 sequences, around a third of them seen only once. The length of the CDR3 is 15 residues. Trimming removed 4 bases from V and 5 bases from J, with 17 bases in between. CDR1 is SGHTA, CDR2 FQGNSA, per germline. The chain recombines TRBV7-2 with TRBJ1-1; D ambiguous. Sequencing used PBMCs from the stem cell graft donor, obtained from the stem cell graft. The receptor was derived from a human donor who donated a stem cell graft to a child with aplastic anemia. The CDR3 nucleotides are TGTGCCAGCAGCTCCCATATAGGGTTCGGTACTGAAGCTTTCTTT. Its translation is CASSSHIGFGTEAFF.